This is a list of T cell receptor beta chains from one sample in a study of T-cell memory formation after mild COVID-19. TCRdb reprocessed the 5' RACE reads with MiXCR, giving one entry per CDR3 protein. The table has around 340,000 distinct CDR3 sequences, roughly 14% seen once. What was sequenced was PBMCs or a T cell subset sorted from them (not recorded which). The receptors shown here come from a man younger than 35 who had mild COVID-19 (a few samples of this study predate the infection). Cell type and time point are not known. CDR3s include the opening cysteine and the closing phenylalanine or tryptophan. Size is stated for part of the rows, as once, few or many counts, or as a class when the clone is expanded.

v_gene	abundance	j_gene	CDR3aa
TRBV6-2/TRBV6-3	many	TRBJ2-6	CAARTGYSGANVLTF
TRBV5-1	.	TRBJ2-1	CASSWGGSSYNEQFF
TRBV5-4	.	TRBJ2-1	CASRSEGGAYNEQFF
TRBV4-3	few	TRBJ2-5	CASSPSDRKETQYF
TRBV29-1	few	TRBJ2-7	CSVVDRAYEQYF
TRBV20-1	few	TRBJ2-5	CSAVTLQETQYF
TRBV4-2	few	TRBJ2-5	CASSPPRAGGEETQYF
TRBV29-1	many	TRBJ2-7	CSVELPGHNYEQYF
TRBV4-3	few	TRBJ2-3	CASSQGDRVSDTQYF
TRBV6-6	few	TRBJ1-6	CASSLGTAYNSPLHF
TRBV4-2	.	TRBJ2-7	CASSRVPGPRGDYEQYF
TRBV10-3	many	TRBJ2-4	CAISDGASGNIQYF
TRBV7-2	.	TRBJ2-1	CASTDGLAGRNEQFF
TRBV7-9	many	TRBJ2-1	CASILDSYNEQFF
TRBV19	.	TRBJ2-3	CASMVSGGSTDTQYF
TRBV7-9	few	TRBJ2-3	CASSSRQGITDTQYF
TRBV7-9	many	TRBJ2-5	CASSLSGGQETQYF
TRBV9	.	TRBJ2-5	CASSGGQGGETQYF
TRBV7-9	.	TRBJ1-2	CASSLKELYGYTF
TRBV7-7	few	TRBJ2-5	CASSQVGIQETQYF
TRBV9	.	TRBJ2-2	CASSVGLNTGELFF
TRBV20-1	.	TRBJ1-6	CSARVTGSSYNSPLHF
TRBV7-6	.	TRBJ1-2	CASSLWGQGLVGYTF
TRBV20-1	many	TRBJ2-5	CSAVPRGFRYQETQYF
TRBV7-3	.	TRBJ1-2	CASSLPSTAGYTF
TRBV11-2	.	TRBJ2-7	CASSSRGGKEQYF
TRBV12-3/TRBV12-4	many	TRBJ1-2	CASSFRRQGMGSGYTF
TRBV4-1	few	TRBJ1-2	CASSQVQANYGYTF